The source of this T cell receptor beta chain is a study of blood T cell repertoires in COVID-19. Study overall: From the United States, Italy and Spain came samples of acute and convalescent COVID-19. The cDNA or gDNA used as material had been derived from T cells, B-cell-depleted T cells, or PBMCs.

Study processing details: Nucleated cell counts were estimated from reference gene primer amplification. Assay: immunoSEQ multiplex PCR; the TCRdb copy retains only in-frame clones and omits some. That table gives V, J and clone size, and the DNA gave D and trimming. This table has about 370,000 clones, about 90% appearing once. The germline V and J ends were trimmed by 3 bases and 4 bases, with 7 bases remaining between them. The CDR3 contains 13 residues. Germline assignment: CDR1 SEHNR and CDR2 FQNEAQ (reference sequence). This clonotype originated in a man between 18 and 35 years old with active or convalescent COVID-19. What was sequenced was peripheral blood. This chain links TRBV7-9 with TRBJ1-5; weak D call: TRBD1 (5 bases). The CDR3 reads CASSFPGNQPQHF. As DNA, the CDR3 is TGTGCCAGCAGCTTTCCAGGGAATCAGCCCCAGCATTTT.